This record concerns one TCR beta chain sequence. The CDR3 contains 14 residues. Germline V gene sequence: CDR1 DFQATT, CDR2 SNEGSKA (reference sequence). The ends were cut back, 3 bases at V and 1 base at J, with 12 bases in the middle. The sample comes from a study of T cells in Graves' hyperthyroidism and ophthalmopathy. TCR beta CDR3 sequences were amplified from RNA transcripts. In the first-round RT-PCR of the TCR CDR3, the HTBI primer set was used. TCRdb fed the multiplex PCR reads into MiXCR, producing one record per CDR3 protein. The sample has about 360,000 distinct CDR3 sequences, 13% seen once. Extraction of PBMCs used under 13 ml of fresh peripheral blood.

V usage is TRBV20-1 and J usage is TRBJ1-1, with D uncertain. This receptor was taken from a woman aged 18-30 years with Graves' hyperthyroidism. The specimen sequenced was blood. The DNA of the CDR3 is TGCAGTGCTAGTACCTTCGTGGGGAACACTGAAGCTTTCTTT. Translation: CSASTFVGNTEAFF.